Listed below are T cell receptor beta chains from one sample, sequenced in a study of T-cell memory formation after mild COVID-19. TCRdb re-called the 5' RACE reads with MiXCR, one entry per CDR3 protein. The sample consists of a few hundred thousand distinct CDR3 sequences, more than 20% of them appearing once. Sequencing was carried out using PBMCs or a T cell subset sorted from them (not recorded which). These receptors were obtained from an adult woman who had mild COVID-19 (a few samples of this study predate the infection). Cell type and time point are not known. Each CDR3 is given with its conserved first and last residue. D genes are given only for firm matches. Clone size is not always given. Where it is, it says once, few, many or a class for expanded clones.

clone_size	v_call	d_call	j_call	cdr3_nt	cdr3_aa
.	TRBV24-1	.	TRBJ2-2	TGTGCCACCAGATCGACGAGCACCGGGGAGCTGTTTTTT	CATRSTSTGELFF
.	TRBV11-2	.	TRBJ1-6	TGTGCCAGCAGCCCATCCTTTAATTCACCCCTCCACTTT	CASSPSFNSPLHF
.	TRBV6-2/TRBV6-3	.	TRBJ2-7	TGTGCCAGCAGCCAGCACTTCCTGAGCTCCTACGAGCAGTACTTC	CASSQHFLSSYEQYF
.	TRBV5-1	.	TRBJ1-1	TGCGCCAGCAGCTTGGGGGGGATGTACACTGAAGCTTTCTTT	CASSLGGMYTEAFF
.	TRBV7-9	.	TRBJ2-3	TGTGCCAGCAGCTTTGGGCTAATAGGGGACACAGATACGCAGTATTTT	CASSFGLIGDTDTQYF
.	TRBV11-1	.	TRBJ2-2	TGTGCCAGCAGCCGACTCATTACTAACACCGGGGAGCTGTTTTTT	CASSRLITNTGELFF
.	TRBV19	.	TRBJ2-1	TGTGCCAGTAGTTCTGGGCAAGCCTCGGGTGAGCAGTTCTTC	CASSSGQASGEQFF
.	TRBV20-1	.	TRBJ2-5	TGCAGTGCTAGTAGACCAGGGAAGTCGGGGGAGACCCAGTACTTC	CSASRPGKSGETQYF
.	TRBV4-1	TRBD1	TRBJ2-3	TGCGCCAGCAGCCCCGGACAGGGGATCAGAAAGTGGGGCACAGATACGCAGTATTTT	CASSPGQGIRKWGTDTQYF
.	TRBV7-6	TRBD2	TRBJ2-1	TGTGCCAGCAGCCCGAGCCTAGCGGGAGGGAAGAATGAGCAGTTCTTC	CASSPSLAGGKNEQFF
.	TRBV3-1	TRBD1	TRBJ2-1	TGTGCCAGCAGCCGCAAACAGGGGTCGAAGTTCTTC	CASSRKQGSKFF
many	TRBV7-2	.	TRBJ2-5	TGTGCCAGCAGCACCCGGACAGCTCCCCAAGAGACCCAGTACTTC	CASSTRTAPQETQYF
few	TRBV6-2/TRBV6-3	.	TRBJ2-3	TGTGCCAGCAGTTACTCTTACACAGATACGCAGTATTTT	CASSYSYTDTQYF
.	TRBV7-2	.	TRBJ2-5	TGTGCCAGCAGCTTAGCCGTCAGGGACCAAGAGACCCAGTACTTC	CASSLAVRDQETQYF
.	TRBV12-3/TRBV12-4	.	TRBJ2-5	TGTGCCAGCAGTTTAGTAGTAGGCATACCGTACCAAGAGACCCAGTACTTC	CASSLVVGIPYQETQYF
.	TRBV3-1	.	TRBJ2-7	TGTGCCAGCAGTCAGGGACACCGATACGAGCAGTACTTC	CASSQGHRYEQYF
many	TRBV20-1	.	TRBJ1-3	TGCAGTGCTATCGCCAGAGGGAACACCATATATTTT	CSAIARGNTIYF
few	TRBV11-2	TRBD2	TRBJ2-3	TGTGCCAGCAGCCCCGGCCCCGACTCGCTAGCGGGGGGCATCTGGTATACGCAGTATTTT	CASSPGPDSLAGGIWYTQYF
few	TRBV5-1	.	TRBJ2-7	TGCGCCAGCAGCTTGGGCGGGACTTCCTCCTACGAGCAGTACTTC	CASSLGGTSSYEQYF
.	TRBV5-1	.	TRBJ1-3	TGCGCCAGCAGCTCTCGCACAGGCCTCTCTGGAAACACCATATATTTT	CASSSRTGLSGNTIYF
few	TRBV20-1	.	TRBJ1-5	TGCAGTGCTAGAAGTGGCCGACAGCATCAGCCCCAGCATTTT	CSARSGRQHQPQHF
.	TRBV12-3/TRBV12-4	TRBD1	TRBJ2-7	TGTGCCAGCAGCGCTGCGGGACAGGAAGCGTACTTC	CASSAAGQEAYF
few	TRBV5-6	TRBD1	TRBJ2-7	TGTGCCAGCAGGCGGACAGGGAACGAGCAGTACTTC	CASRRTGNEQYF
.	TRBV20-1	.	TRBJ2-7	TGCAGTGCTAGAGATCTAGGGCAGGGGTCCGCCTACGAGCAGTACTTC	CSARDLGQGSAYEQYF
.	TRBV20-1	TRBD1	TRBJ2-7	TGCAGTGCTATAAGCAGGGGGCTGAGGTACGAGCAGTACTTC	CSAISRGLRYEQYF
once	TRBV20-1	.	TRBJ1-5	TGCAGTGCTGTCAGAGGGAGTGATAGCAATCAGCCCCAGCATTTT	CSAVRGSDSNQPQHF
.	TRBV4-1	.	TRBJ2-5	TGCGCCAGCAGGCCCCAGGGGCTATGGCCCGGAGAGACCCAGTACTTC	CASRPQGLWPGETQYF
few	TRBV4-1	.	TRBJ2-7	TGCGCCAGCAGCCAAGATTTAGCCAGGGACGAGCAGTACTTC	CASSQDLARDEQYF
.	TRBV9	.	TRBJ1-4	TGTGCCAGCAGCGCCCTAGAGGGTGAAAAACTGTTTTTT	CASSALEGEKLFF